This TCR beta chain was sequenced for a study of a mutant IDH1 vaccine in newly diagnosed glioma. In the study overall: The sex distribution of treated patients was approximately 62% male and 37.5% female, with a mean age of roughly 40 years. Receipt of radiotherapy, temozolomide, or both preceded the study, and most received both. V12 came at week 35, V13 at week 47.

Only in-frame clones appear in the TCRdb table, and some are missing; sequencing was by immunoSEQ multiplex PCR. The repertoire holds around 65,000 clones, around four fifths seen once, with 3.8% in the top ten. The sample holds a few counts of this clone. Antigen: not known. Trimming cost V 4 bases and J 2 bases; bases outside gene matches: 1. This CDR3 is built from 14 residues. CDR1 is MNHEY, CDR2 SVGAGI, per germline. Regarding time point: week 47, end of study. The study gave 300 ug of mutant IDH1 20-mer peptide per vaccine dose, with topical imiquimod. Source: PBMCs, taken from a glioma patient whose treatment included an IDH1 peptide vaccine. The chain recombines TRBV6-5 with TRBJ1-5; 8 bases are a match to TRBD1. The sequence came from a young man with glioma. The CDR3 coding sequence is TGTGCCAGCAGTTGGGGACAGGGCAATCAGCCCCAGCATTTT. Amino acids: CASSWGQGNQPQHF.